The sequence of this T cell receptor (beta chain) was determined in a study of T cell repertoires and HLA-DP antigens (dated by TCRdb to the late 2010s). Background for the entire study: Using HeLa cells transduced to present allogeneic HLA-DP, the study set up an in vitro model of CD4+ T cell alloreactivity. One alloantigen differed from self by one peptide-binding groove amino acid, whereas the other differed by ten, modelling structurally similar versus dissimilar alloantigens. Of the three donors, two were male and one was female, with ages ranging from the 18-to-29 band to the 60-to-69 band. On average, roughly 200 ng of DNA went in for sorted CD137+CD4+ samples, versus 1,000 to 1,500 ng for pre-culture CD4+ samples. On the study overall, not on this receptor specifically: Similar clonality (approximately 0.41) was observed for sorted CD137+ cells against both alloantigens, and this clonality was much higher than that observed in pre-culture samples (around 0.036). Naive and memory CD4+ repertoires were not analysed separately. Clones undetected before culture had an average cumulative frequency of approximately 35% against one allele and under 60% against the other. The study was limited by having only three donors, by relying on a non-physiological HeLa antigen-presenting system, and by using total CD4+ responder cells.

TCRB CDR3 regions were amplified with the immunoSEQ multiplex PCR using forward primers for 54 TRBV segments and reverse primers for 13 TRBJ segments. Deep resolution, with a target of 200,000 T cell genomes, was applied to the sequencing of pre-culture CD4+ samples. Sequencing of the amplicons on an Illumina HiSeq System generated 87 bp reads spanning the CDR3. The study's processing was this. PCR and sequencing errors in the reads were corrected, and alignment to IMGT reference sequences was used to define CDR3 regions. Template and unique rearrangement counts were estimated using synthetic template pools. Clonality was computed by subtracting Pielou's evenness from 1. Richness was estimated with the Daley-Smith estimator. Repertoire overlap was measured with Morisita's index. Clones found in cultured samples but undetected in the pre-culture repertoire of the corresponding donor were defined as low-abundance clones. Drawn from immuneACCESS, this table holds only the in-frame rearrangements with V and J called that TCRdb kept. Clones are partly lost; checked studies trace under half to an unresolved V gene and leave the rest unexplained. V and J calls and clone size are given by that table; D and trimming were obtained from the DNA. Here the sample has more than 90,000 clones; 90% to 95% occur a single time. The top ten clonotypes cover about 0.3% of the sample.

Untouched CD4+ T cells were isolated from Ficoll-separated PBMC by magnetic bead negative selection, reaching an average purity of around 98%. Untouched CD4+ T cells were isolated with magnetic beads from Ficoll-separated PBMC, and a purity of roughly 98% was reached with negligible CD8+ contamination. Peripheral blood mononuclear cells were supplied by the buffy coats of a few healthy blood donors, who served as the study donors. All three donors were CMV seronegative. The DNeasy Blood & Tissue Kit was used for extraction of genomic DNA. Genomic DNA from sorted CD137+CD4+ cells and from pre-culture CD4+ baseline samples of each subject was subjected to TCRB sequencing. This clone appeared once. The specificity of this receptor is unknown. No base-level quality is on record; no much larger clone is a single base apart. The clonotype originates from a woman between 18 and 30 years old in good health and CMV-seronegative. The source material was CD4+ T cells from PBMCs.

The CDR3 reads CASSLFGNTEAFF. The DNA sequence follows: TGTGCCAGCAGCTTATTCGGGAACACTGAAGCTTTCTTT. The chain employs TRBV7-2 and TRBJ1-1, with the D gene not clear enough to name. The CDR3 starts with the cysteine, ends with the phenylalanine, and has 13 residues. CDR3 DNA is the only sequence kept; it has 39 bases, read in frame from the first base. V loses 2 bases, J loses 1 base, and the germline ends lie 5 bases apart. The germline V gene provides CDR1 SGHTA and CDR2 FQGNSA.